These 6 T cell receptor beta chains were sequenced from one sample in a study of long-term antiretroviral therapy in people with HIV. Samples were assayed with immunoSEQ v3.0 at survey level. The protocol was immunoSEQ multiplex PCR, while the TCRdb copy is restricted to in-frame clones and leaves out a portion. The sample lists approximately 30,000 clones, 97% occurring once. Material: unsorted PBMCs, obtained 7.6 years after starting antiretroviral therapy. These receptor sequences come from a man aged 25 to 40 with HIV.

As to this clone: A read error may account for a junction end that differs from germline. V and J are TRBV6-1 and TRBJ1-1; a possible D gene is TRBD1 (5 bases). The CDR3 totals 14 residues. Looked up from germline, CDR1 is MNHNS and CDR2 is SASEGT. The CDR3 protein is CASSEDPQVRPASF. CDR3 nucleotide sequence: TGTGCCAGCAGTGAGGATCCACAGGTGCGACCCGCATCCTTT.

The J gene is TRBJ2-7, the V gene TRBV4-2; 8 bases agree with TRBD1. The CDR3 runs to 14 residues. Germline V gene sequence: CDR1 LGHNA, CDR2 YNFKEQ. Trimming took 2 bases from V and 6 from J; bases not matched to a gene: 6. The CDR3 reads CASSQMGQAPEQYF. In nucleotides, the CDR3 is TGTGCCAGCAGCCAAATGGGACAGGCCCCCGAGCAGTACTTC.

J is TRBJ1-2 and V is TRBV9; TRBD1 is a possible D gene (5 bases). This CDR3 contains 10 residues. Germline CDR1 SGDLS, CDR2 YYNGEE. Between the trimmed V and J ends, which lost 3 bases and 11 bases, there was a span of 8 bases. The CDR3 bases are TGTGCCAGCAGCGCGGACACGTACACCTTC. Translating it yields CASSADTYTF.

The chain carries TRBV7-9 and TRBJ2-7; D remains ambiguous. Deletions cut 5 bases from V and 6 bases from J, with 8 bases between. The length of the CDR3 is 11 residues. Germline CDR1 and CDR2: SEHNR and FQNEAQ (reference sequence). This chain's CDR3 is CASSLGPEQYF. CDR3 sequence (DNA): TGTGCCAGCAGCCTAGGTCCCGAGCAGTACTTC.

The gene calls are TRBV9 and TRBJ2-3, with a tentative D call TRBD1 (5 bases). CDR1 is SGDLS, CDR2 YYNGEE, per germline. There are 12 residues in the CDR3. The ends were cut back, 0 bases at V and 6 bases at J, with 5 bases in the middle. DNA of the CDR3: TGTGCCAGCAGCGTAGAGGGGGATACGCAGTATTTT. Amino acids: CASSVEGDTQYF. The full variable domain, in which reference TRBV9 and TRBJ2-3 provide the parts outside the CDR3, is DSGVTQTPKHLITATGQRVTLRCSPRSGDLSVYWYQQSLDQGLQFLIQYYNGEERAKGNILERFSAQQFPDLHSELNLSSLELGDSALYFCASSVEGDTQYFGPGTRLTVL.

The chain carries TRBV5-1 and TRBJ1-2, with D perhaps TRBD1 (6 bases). Trimming removed 2 bases at V and 2 bases at J, with 16 bases between. This CDR3 has 16 residues. Germline V CDR1 and CDR2: SGHRS, YFSETQ. The DNA for the CDR3 is TGCGCCAGCAGCTTCCCGCAGGGAGGGGGAAACTATGGCTACACCTTC. Residues: CASSFPQGGGNYGYTF.